This T cell receptor beta chain was identified in a study of cytomegalovirus exposure and HLA in healthy donors. Germline V gives CDR1 SGDLS, CDR2 YYNGEE. The CDR3 covers 15 residues. V shed 1 base, J shed 5 bases, and the junction held 5 bases outside the gene matches. As for this clone: Its antigen is still unknown.

Findings of the study overall: In a later analysis, productive TCRs from donors in an Asian-associated ancestry cluster reportedly carried fewer N-insertions than the cohort mean. Later work found that TCR association rates differed between HLA loci; DRB1 had the most and HLA-C the fewest.

60 Vbeta and 13 Jbeta primers were used in PCR. The data were produced by immunoSEQ multiplex PCR, yet TCRdb's version contains in-frame clones alone and is incomplete. This sample has 90,000 to 150,000 clones; about 73% occur once, and the top ten carry around 4.1%. The sequencing sample was made of PBMCs. V usage is TRBV9 and J usage is TRBJ2-2; 7 bases align to TRBD1. The source is a woman aged 40 to 50 in good health and CMV-seronegative. The CDR3 DNA sequence: TGTGCCAGCAGCGTAAGGGACAGTGGGACCGGGGAGCTGTTTTTT. Translating gives CASSVRDSGTGELFF.